A single sample is the source of the 8 T cell receptor beta chains below, sequenced in a study of cytomegalovirus exposure and HLA in healthy donors. Clones were sequenced by immunoSEQ multiplex PCR, and TCRdb holds only the in-frame ones, with some missing. The data show approximately 230,000 clones, roughly 87% seen once. Specimen: PBMCs. These TCRs come from a man aged 18 to 30 in good health and CMV-seropositive.

The rearrangement links TRBV2 to TRBJ1-2; 9 positions agree with TRBD1. The V and J ends lost 6 bases and 7 bases, in that order; junction bases with no gene match: 0. The CDR3 is 11 amino acids. The germline CDR1 and CDR2 sequences are SNHLY and FYNNEI. The CDR3: CASRDRGGYTF. DNA for the CDR3: TGTGCCAGCAGGGACAGGGGTGGCTACACCTTC.

This chain links TRBV2 with TRBJ2-3; D is undetermined. Trimming cost V 2 bases and J 3 bases, with 9 bases left between them. There are 14 residues in the CDR3. The germline V gene encodes CDR1 SNHLY and CDR2 FYNNEI. This CDR3 reads CASSESRRTDTQYF. The CDR3 DNA sequence: TGTGCCAGCAGTGAATCCCGGAGAACAGATACGCAGTATTTT. The variable domain in full, completed from reference TRBV2 and TRBJ2-3, reads EPEVTQTPSHQVTQMGQEVILRCVPISNHLYFYWYRQILGQKVEFLVSFYNNEISEKSEIFDDQFSVERPDGSNFTLKIRSTKLEDSAMYFCASSESRRTDTQYFGPGTRLTVL.

This clone has just one count. The chain joins TRBV6-1 to TRBJ2-7; D uncertain. The CDR3 consists of 12 residues. The germline V gene encodes CDR1 MNHNS and CDR2 SASEGT. V lost 6 bases and J 6 bases, leaving 12 bases between the germline ends. CDR3: CASRDLFREQYF. The CDR3 DNA reads as TGTGCCAGCAGGGACCTTTTTCGCGAGCAGTACTTC.

This chain links TRBV18 with TRBJ2-3; D remains ambiguous. V lost 3 bases and J lost 8, with 15 bases in between. CDR3 length: 14 amino acids. Germline V gives CDR1 KGHSH, CDR2 LQKENI. CDR3 DNA: TGTGCCAGCTCACCTAATCAACCCGCTGGTACGCAGTATTTT. The encoded protein is CASSPNQPAGTQYF.

The chain uses TRBV5-6 and TRBJ2-5; D unresolved. The CDR3 length is 12 residues. Germline CDR1 SGHDT, CDR2 YYEEEE. Between the trimmed V and J ends, which lost 0 bases and 5 bases, there was a span of 5 bases. CDR3 nucleotides: TGTGCCAGCAGCTTGGCAGTTGAGACCCAGTACTTC. Amino acids: CASSLAVETQYF.

The J gene is TRBJ2-3, the V gene TRBV6-4, with TRBD2 matching 8 bases. The germline V gene encodes CDR1 MRHNA and CDR2 SNTAGT. Trimming cost V 2 bases and J 4 bases; bases outside gene matches: 5. The CDR3 has 15 amino acids. The CDR3, as DNA: TGTGCCAGCAGTGACGGACAGCGGGAGTCAGATACGCAGTATTTT. Its translation is CASSDGQRESDTQYF.

The V and J genes are TRBV27 and TRBJ1-5, with D unresolved. CDR3 length equals 14 residues. CDR1 and CDR2 (germline): MNHEY, SMNVEV (reference sequence). The V end was cut by 5 bases, the J end by 0 bases, with 8 bases between. CDR3 in DNA: TGTGCCAGCAGTATAACCTTTAGCAATCAGCCCCAGCATTTT. As protein: CASSITFSNQPQHF.

J is TRBJ2-7 and V is TRBV29-1, with TRBD2 matching over 8 bases. The CDR3 runs to 12 residues. Germline V CDR1 and CDR2: SQVTM, ANQGSEA. The J segment lost 5 bases and the V segment lost 7 bases, leaving 7 bases of the junction unmatched. In DNA form, the CDR3 reads TGCAGCGCTATACGGGGGGGACACGAGCAGTACTTC. This codes for CSAIRGGHEQYF.